The 31 T cell receptor beta chains below were found in one sample sequenced in a study of CD4 and CD8 cells across lung adenocarcinoma regions. TCRdb re-called the PCR reads with MiXCR, one entry per CDR3 protein. The sample carries 16,000 or so distinct CDR3 sequences, roughly three fifths recorded once. Source material: CD8+ T cells from the center of a lung tumor. The receptors stem from a female donor with lung adenocarcinoma. The CD4 and CD8 labels of this study may be unreliable.

In DNA, the CDR3 is TGTGCGGGGAGTGGGGGCGGGGACCGGGACACCCAGTACTTC. Residues: CAGSGGGDRDTQYF. The chain uses TRBV10-3 and TRBJ2-1; either TRBD1 or TRBD2 may fit D (6 bases each). The end of the DNA aligns better with TRBJ2-5, so the J call may be wrong. The germline CDR1 and CDR2 sequences are ENHRY and SYGVKD. This CDR3 has 14 amino acids.

Points on this clonotype: The junction differs from germline at one of its ends, possibly a read error. J is TRBJ2-2 and V is TRBV6-1, with a possible D match to TRBD2 (5 bases). The assigned J gene may be wrong: the sequence end matches TRBJ2-3 better. Germline loops: CDR1 MNHNS, CDR2 SASEGT. This CDR3 has 14 amino acids. The CDR3 nucleotides are TGTGCCGGCAGGCAGGACGTGCGCACCGGGGAGCAGTATTTT. It is translated as CAGRQDVRTGEQYF.

The genes are TRBV6-1 and TRBJ2-4; TRBD2 agrees at 7 bases. This CDR3 has 12 amino acids. Germline V gene lookup returns CDR1 MNHNS and CDR2 SASEGT. CDR3: CAGRGAKDIQYF. CDR3 DNA sequence: TGTGCGGGGAGGGGAGCCAAAGATATTCAGTACTTC.

This clonotype appeared many times. The chain couples TRBV4-1 to TRBJ2-4; the D is unclear. Germline V gene sequence: CDR1 MGHRA, CDR2 YSYEKL. V was cut by 1 base and J by 0 bases, with 7 bases left in between. The CDR3 covers 15 residues. The CDR3 reads CASSQGALAKNIQYF. CDR3 nucleotide sequence: TGCGCCAGCAGCCAAGGTGCTCTAGCCAAAAACATTCAGTACTTC.

This clonotype showed up just a few times. The rearrangement uses TRBV30 and TRBJ2-5; weak D call: TRBD1 (5 bases). The germline CDR1 and CDR2 sequences are GTSNPN and SVGIG (reference sequence). The CDR3 runs 13 residues. V gave up 0 bases and J gave up 5 bases, with 10 bases separating them. CDR3 sequence: CAWSVQRGETQYF. The CDR3 nucleotides are TGTGCCTGGAGTGTACAAAGGGGTGAGACCCAGTACTTC.

The V call is TRBV6-1, the J call TRBJ2-3, with D perhaps matching TRBD1 (6 bases). This CDR3 spans 15 amino acids. In germline, CDR1 is MNHNS, CDR2 SASEGT. Deletions cut 5 bases from V and 10 bases from J, with 22 bases between. The CDR3 nucleotides read TGTGCCAGCAGTATCCGGGACGGGGACACCGGTGCGCAGTATTTT. Its protein is CASSIRDGDTGAQYF.

The chain is built from TRBV7-8 and TRBJ2-1; the D is unclear. The germline V gene encodes CDR1 SGHVS and CDR2 FQNEAQ. This CDR3 is built from 16 residues. V shed 5 bases and J shed 2 bases, with 16 bases lying between them. The CDR3 sequence: CASSPHFGRTYNEQFF. The CDR3 DNA is TGTGCCAGCAGCCCCCATTTCGGTCGAACCTACAATGAGCAGTTCTTC.

This clonotype was found a few times. The chain employs TRBV14 and TRBJ2-5, with 8 bases identical to TRBD2. V gave up 4 bases and J gave up 5 bases; unmatched junction bases: 6. There are 14 residues in the CDR3. Germline V gene lookup returns CDR1 SGHDN and CDR2 FVKESK. CDR3 nucleotides: TGTGCCAGCAGCCCAATAGCGGGGACGGAGACCCAGTACTTC. It encodes CASSPIAGTETQYF.

Notes on this clonotype: A much larger clonotype is one base distant, so this may be a read error. The gene calls are TRBV27 and TRBJ1-6; D perhaps matches TRBD1 (5 bases). The CDR3 has 17 amino acids. V lost 2 bases and J lost 9, with 20 bases in between. Germline V lookup: CDR1 MNHEY, CDR2 SMNVEV (reference sequence). The CDR3 sequence: CASSLLGARILGSPLHF. The CDR3 bases are TGTGCCAGCAGTTTACTTGGGGCCAGAATACTTGGTTCACCCCTCCACTTT.

With regard to this clonotype: A read error may produce the germline difference seen at one junction end. This chain joins TRBV27 and TRBJ2-3, with 8 bases matching TRBD1. The CDR3 is made up of 13 amino acids. Germline CDR1 and CDR2: MNHEY and SMNVEV (reference sequence). The CDR3 region is CASTRVGTGTQYF. In DNA, the CDR3 is TGTGCCAGCACCAGGGTGGGGACAGGTACGCAGTATTTT.

This clonotype was seen a handful of times. This chain links TRBV27 with TRBJ2-1; D gene uncertain. Germline assignment: CDR1 MNHEY and CDR2 SMNVEV (reference sequence). The CDR3 length is 14 residues. The V end was cut by 0 bases, the J end by 4 bases, with 7 bases between. In nucleotides, the CDR3 is TGTGCCAGCAGTTTATCAGGACGGTACAATGAGCAGTTCTTC. This codes for CASSLSGRYNEQFF.

About this clonotype itself: Relative to the germline gene, one junction end is altered; a read error may explain this. The chain recombines TRBV10-1 with TRBJ2-4, with 8 bases identical to TRBD1. Germline CDR1 WNHNN, CDR2 SYGVQD (reference sequence). The CDR3 sequence is 14 residues long. The CDR3 nucleotides are TGCGGCGGCAGGGGGCTGTCAGCCAAAAATATGCAGTATTTC. This sequence encodes CGGRGLSAKNMQYF.

In its sample, this clonotype was seen a few times. This chain uses TRBV4-1 with TRBJ2-7; D gene unclear. The ends were cut back, 0 bases at V and 2 bases at J, with 11 bases in the middle. Per germline, CDR1 MGHRA and CDR2 YSYEKL. The length of the CDR3 is 15 residues. The CDR3 region has the DNA TGCGCCAGCAGCCAAGATTGGCCAGGCCCCTACGAGCAGTACTTC. Translating gives CASSQDWPGPYEQYF.

A note on this clonotype: The junction departs from germline at one end; a sequencing error may be responsible. The rearrangement uses TRBV6-1 and TRBJ2-3; D may match TRBD1 or TRBD2 (6 bases each). This CDR3 contains 14 residues. CDR1 and CDR2 (germline): MNHNS, SASEGT. The CDR3 nucleotides read TGTGCCAGCCGGGGGCTAGGAGGGAAAGATACGCAGTATTTC. Translated: CASRGLGGKDTQYF.

This clonotype was recorded many times. The CDR3 spells CASSRTGTDTQYF. CDR3 coding DNA: TGTGCCAGCAGTCGAACAGGAACAGATACGCAGTATTTT. The chain recombines TRBV6-1 with TRBJ2-3; TRBD1 might be the D (5 bases). CDR1 and CDR2 (germline): MNHNS, SASEGT. Between the trimmed V and J ends, which lost 5 bases and 3 bases, there was a span of 9 bases. This CDR3 comprises 13 residues.

This clonotype has only one observation. Germline is not matched at one junction end, which may reflect a read error. The chain joins TRBV6-1 to TRBJ2-3, with 7 positions matching TRBD1. CDR1 is MNHNS, CDR2 SASEGT, per germline. The CDR3 runs to 16 residues. The CDR3 protein is CASSPRGHRTKDTQYF. The CDR3 coding sequence is TGTGCCAGCAGTCCTAGGGGGCACCGAACCAAAGATACGCAGTATTTC.

The CDR3 bases are TGTGCCAGCAGCAAAAGACAGGGGACAGCTAACTATGGCTACACCTTC. It translates to CASSKRQGTANYGYTF. The chain is built from TRBV6-1 and TRBJ1-2, with TRBD1 identical over 8 bases. Germline CDR1 MNHNS, CDR2 SASEGT. The CDR3 is 16 amino acids. V was pared by 6 bases and J by 0 bases, with 9 bases of the junction left unmatched.

In the case of this clonotype: At one end, the junction sequence differs from germline, possibly due to a read error. The chain has TRBV6-1 and TRBJ2-3; perhaps D is TRBD1 or TRBD2 (7 bases each). The CDR3 is 14 residues long. Germline V gene sequence: CDR1 MNHNS, CDR2 SASEGT. As DNA, the CDR3 is TGTGCGGGCAGGGGGGGGGGGGGCCCAGATACGCAGTACTTT. Translation gives CAGRGGGGPDTQYF.

This clonotype has only one observation. The gene calls are TRBV6-1 and TRBJ1-2; TRBD1 matches at 7 bases. V trimming: 5 bases; J trimming: 4 bases; junction bases outside the gene matches: 7. Germline CDR1 is MNHNS and CDR2 is SASEGT. The CDR3 has 14 amino acids. CDR3 region: CASSPRDSAYGYTF. For the CDR3, the DNA is TGTGCCAGCAGTCCCCGGGACAGCGCCTATGGCTACACCTTC.

Judged by abundance, this clonotype is medium-sized. The chain recombines TRBV7-3 with TRBJ2-1, with 8 bases that match TRBD2. The CDR3 is 15 amino acids. J gave up 0 bases and V 5 bases, and 3 bases lay outside the gene matches. Germline assignment: CDR1 SGHTA and CDR2 FQGTGA. The CDR3 protein is CASSPSGGSYNEQFF. CDR3 nucleotide sequence: TGTGCCAGCAGCCCAAGCGGGGGCTCCTACAATGAGCAGTTCTTC.

This clonotype qualifies as medium-sized. This rearrangement joins TRBV6-1 to TRBJ2-2; possible D gene TRBD1, 5 bases. Looked up from germline, CDR1 is MNHNS and CDR2 is SASEGT. This CDR3 spans 14 amino acids. V gave up 6 bases and J gave up 6 bases, with 14 bases separating them. The CDR3 DNA sequence: TGTGCCAGCAGGGCCCCTGGGGCGGCCGGGGAGCTGTTTTTT. Its protein product is CASRAPGAAGELFF.

The V and J genes are TRBV27 and TRBJ2-1, with 9 bases matching TRBD2. The CDR3 runs 15 residues. The ends lost 6 bases at V and 6 bases at J; junction bases unmatched: 9. Germline CDR1 MNHEY, CDR2 SMNVEV (reference sequence). The DNA for the CDR3 is TGTGCCAGCAGCGCGCTAGCGGGGTCCGGCAATGAGCAGTTCTTC. Its translation is CASSALAGSGNEQFF.

This clonotype was seen at least ten times. The chain employs TRBV10-3 and TRBJ2-1, with TRBD1 matching over 10 bases. V shed 6 bases and J 8 bases; nucleotides not matched to a gene: 13. CDR3 length equals 16 residues. CDR1 is ENHRY, CDR2 SYGVKD, per germline. In nucleotides, the CDR3 is TGTGCCATCAGCCCAGATCCCGGACAGGGGGGGGATGAGCAGTTCTTC. Translated: CAISPDPGQGGDEQFF.

In this sample, this clonotype turned up many times. This chain joins TRBV15 and TRBJ2-5, with 8 bases that match TRBD2. The CDR3 contains 14 residues. Germline CDR1 and CDR2: LNHNV and YYDKDF (reference sequence). V gave up 5 bases and J gave up 7 bases; unmatched junction bases: 9. Here the CDR3 reads CATSSGGVRGTQYF. The CDR3 region has the DNA TGTGCCACCAGCTCCGGGGGGGTGCGGGGGACCCAGTACTTC.

The chain recombines TRBV6-1 with TRBJ2-5; D might be TRBD2 (7 bases). This CDR3 has 15 amino acids. Between the trimmed V and J ends, which lost 6 bases and 5 bases, there was a span of 19 bases. Germline lookup yields CDR1 MNHNS and CDR2 SASEGT. The CDR3 DNA follows: TGTGCCAGCAGGGGGGGGGGGGGGAGGGGGGAGACCCAGTACTTC. It yields the protein CASRGGGGRGETQYF.

There are many counts of this clonotype. The rearrangement uses TRBV27 and TRBJ1-5; D not resolved. CDR1 and CDR2 from the germline V gene are MNHEY and SMNVEV (reference sequence). This CDR3 contains 15 residues. Trimming removed 1 base from V and 3 bases from J, with 10 bases in between. CDR3 protein: CASSLWSGNNQPQHF. CDR3 nucleotides: TGTGCCAGCAGTTTATGGTCCGGCAACAATCAGCCCCAGCATTTT.

Remarks on this clonotype: Just one base apart from a much larger clone, this may be a read error. This is likely a read error, given that the CDR3 carries no conserved phenylalanine or tryptophan at its end. The rearrangement uses TRBV27 and TRBJ2-7; 8 bases are shared with TRBD1. The V gene's germline CDR1 is MNHEY and CDR2 SMNVEV (reference sequence). The V gene end was trimmed by 6 bases and the J gene end by 4 bases; junction bases not matched to a gene: 11. The CDR3 sequence is 15 residues long. The CDR3 DNA is TGTGCCAGCAGCCTAGTGGGCAGGGGGCTTTACGAGCAGTACCTC. Its translation is CASSLVGRGLYEQYL.

The chain uses TRBV6-1 and TRBJ2-5, with D unclear. The CDR3 totals 14 residues. The V gene's germline CDR1 is MNHNS and CDR2 SASEGT. V was pared by 6 bases and J by 0 bases, with 11 bases between. CDR3 sequence reads: CASRRSRDQETQYF. CDR3 bases: TGTGCCAGCAGGAGGAGCCGTGACCAAGAGACCCAGTACTTC.

This chain connects TRBV7-8 to TRBJ2-5, with a weak D call TRBD1 (6 bases). This CDR3 has 14 residues. Trimming took off 5 bases at V and 2 bases at J, with 12 bases between the two ends. Looked up from germline, CDR1 is SGHVS and CDR2 is FQNEAQ. In DNA form, the CDR3 reads TGTGCCAGCAGCGCCCACAGGGTACAAGAGACCCAGTACTTC. Its translation is CASSAHRVQETQYF.

This clonotype was observed a few times. The CDR3 DNA sequence: TGTGCCAGCAGTTACCCTAGCGGGGGGCTAGGGGAGCTGTTTTTT. Amino acid sequence: CASSYPSGGLGELFF. V is TRBV6-5 and J is TRBJ2-2; 11 bases align to TRBD2. V shed 2 bases and J 8 bases; nucleotides not matched to a gene: 4. Germline-derived CDR1 and CDR2 are MNHEY and SVGAGI. The CDR3 consists of 15 residues.

This clonotype was picked up a small number of times. The V call is TRBV7-2, the J call TRBJ2-5, with TRBD1 as a possible D gene (5 bases). The better agreement between TRBJ2-7 and the DNA end casts doubt on the J call. This CDR3 contains 15 residues. Germline V CDR1 and CDR2: SGHTA, FQGNSA. The CDR3 is CASSLMQGVQNEQYF. Written as DNA, the CDR3 is TGTGCCAGCAGCTTAATGCAGGGTGTCCAGAACGAGCAGTACTTC.